The 19 T cell receptor beta chains in this list originate from one sample, sequenced in a study of T-cell reconstitution after alpha-beta-depleted transplantation in children. Construction of the TCRbeta library involved unique molecular identifiers. TCRdb itself ran the PCR reads through MiXCR, one entry per CDR3 protein. Among around 200,000 distinct CDR3 sequences, approximately 11% were seen once, and the ten largest hold roughly 27%. The sequenced sample was PBMCs, obtained before TCRalphabeta/CD19-depleted stem cell transplant. These receptors all come from a child younger than two with acute myeloid leukemia, due to receive a stem cell transplant.

About this clonotype itself: With a much larger clone just one base away, this may be a read error. This sequence joins TRBV6-1 and TRBJ1-2; tentative D call: TRBD1 (5 bases). The V gene's germline CDR1 is MNHNS and CDR2 SASEGT. The CDR3 covers 16 residues. The CDR3 bases are TGTGCCAGCACTGAACTAGACAACCCCGGGACCTATGGCTACACCTTC. It codes for CASTELDNPGTYGYTF.

This clonotype came up many times. The chain carries TRBV19 and TRBJ1-5; no clear D. Trimming removed 10 bases from V and 0 bases from J, with 13 bases in between. The CDR3 spans 14 residues. The germline V gene has CDR1 LNHDA and CDR2 SQIVND (reference sequence). The CDR3 here is CAIGREDSNQPQHF. The DNA of the CDR3 is TGTGCCATTGGGAGGGAGGATAGCAATCAGCCCCAGCATTTT. Full variable domain (remainder filled in from reference TRBV19 and TRBJ1-5): DGGITQSPKYLFRKEGQNVTLSCEQNLNHDAMYWYRQDPGQGLRLIYYSQIVNDFQKGDIAEGYSVSREKKESFPLTVTSAQKNPTAFYLCAIGREDSNQPQHFGDGTRLSIL.

This clonotype was picked up many times. The chain has TRBV10-3 and TRBJ2-5; D not resolved. V was clipped by 2 bases and J by 5 bases, with 9 bases between them. Germline V CDR1 and CDR2: ENHRY, SYGVKD. The CDR3 extends over 13 amino acids. The CDR3 is CAISEKGRETQYF. CDR3 sequence (DNA): TGTGCCATCAGTGAGAAGGGTCGGGAGACCCAGTACTTC.

This clonotype was picked up many times. The gene calls are TRBV7-8 and TRBJ2-5, with 10 bases aligning to TRBD2. The CDR3 spans 14 residues. The V segment lost 7 bases and the J segment 2 bases; nucleotides outside the gene matches: 4. Germline CDR1 SGHVS, CDR2 FQNEAQ. This chain's CDR3 is CASTEREGQETQYF. Here the CDR3 DNA reads TGTGCCAGCACCGAGCGGGAGGGTCAAGAGACCCAGTACTTC.

This clonotype was counted at least ten times. The chain links TRBV27 to TRBJ2-7; no reliable D call. The CDR3 is 13 amino acids. Germline CDR1 is MNHEY and CDR2 is SMNVEV (reference sequence). Trimming pared 8 bases from V and 1 base from J, leaving 12 bases between. CDR3 sequence (DNA): TGTGCCAGCGGCCACAAGTATTCCTACGAGCAGTACTTC. Amino acids: CASGHKYSYEQYF.

J is TRBJ1-1 and V is TRBV7-9; D is perhaps TRBD1 (6 bases). Per the germline V gene, CDR1 is SEHNR and CDR2 is FQNEAQ (reference sequence). The CDR3 totals 15 residues. The germline V and J ends were trimmed by 5 bases and 0 bases, with 13 bases remaining between them. The CDR3 DNA is TGTGCCAGCAGCCCTGGACAGTGGCTGAACACTGAAGCTTTCTTT. Protein product: CASSPGQWLNTEAFF.

This clonotype was counted many times. CDR3 residues: CASSPGTGVSKNIQYF. CDR3 coding DNA: TGTGCCAGCAGCCCCGGGACAGGGGTCTCCAAAAACATTCAGTACTTC. The chain has TRBV7-9 and TRBJ2-4; 10 positions agree with TRBD1. This CDR3 is 16 amino acids long. Per the germline V gene, CDR1 is SEHNR and CDR2 is FQNEAQ (reference sequence). The J segment lost 2 bases and the V segment lost 5 bases, leaving 6 bases of the junction unmatched.

This clonotype showed up many times. V usage is TRBV18 and J usage is TRBJ2-1; TRBD2 matches 7 bases. V shed 3 bases and J 4 bases; nucleotides not matched to a gene: 6. Germline CDR1 is KGHSH and CDR2 is LQKENI. There are 15 residues in the CDR3. The CDR3 spells CASSPSTSEYNEQFF. Written as DNA, the CDR3 is TGTGCCAGCTCACCGTCCACTAGCGAGTACAATGAGCAGTTCTTC.

This clonotype was recorded at least ten times. The rearrangement uses TRBV7-8 and TRBJ2-7; no firm D call. The CDR3 has 15 residues. Germline V gene data show CDR1 as SGHVS and CDR2 as FQNEAQ. V was trimmed by 5 bases and J by 3 bases, leaving 17 bases between them. Here the CDR3 DNA reads TGTGCCAGCAGCCCGGGCCGCGTGGGCCTCTACGAGCAGTACTTC. It translates to CASSPGRVGLYEQYF. Drawing the rest from reference TRBV7-8 and TRBJ2-7, the complete variable domain is GAGVSQSPRYKVAKRGQDVALRCDPISGHVSLFWYQQALGQGPEFLTYFQNEAQLDKSGLPSDRFFAERPEGSVSTLKIQRTQQEDSAVYLCASSPGRVGLYEQYFGPGTRLTVT.

A word on this clonotype: A much larger clone lies one base from this, so it may be a read error. The chain carries TRBV5-1 and TRBJ2-2, with TRBD1 identical over 8 bases. CDR3 length: 13 amino acids. The germline gives CDR1 SGHRS, CDR2 YFSETQ. The CDR3 sequence: CAGSPTGAGELFF. DNA of the CDR3: TGCGCCGGCAGTCCGACAGGGGCCGGGGAGCTGTTTTTT.

The V and J genes are TRBV5-1 and TRBJ2-1; D not resolved. Germline CDR1 SGHRS, CDR2 YFSETQ. CDR3 length: 14 residues. Trimming stripped 4 bases from V and 7 bases from J, with 15 bases between. CDR3 sequence reads: CASSARILYNEQFF. CDR3 sequence (DNA): TGCGCCAGCAGCGCTAGGATTCTTTATAATGAGCAGTTCTTC.

This clonotype was observed many times. The V call is TRBV7-2, the J call TRBJ2-6; D is possibly TRBD2 (6 bases). The ends were cut back, 9 bases at V and 5 bases at J, with 11 bases in the middle. The CDR3 totals 13 residues. The germline CDR1 and CDR2 sequences are SGHTA and FQGNSA. The CDR3 region is CASGTEWANVLTF. The CDR3 nucleotides read TGTGCCAGTGGGACTGAGTGGGCCAACGTCCTGACTTTC.

There are many counts of this clonotype. The chain links TRBV28 to TRBJ2-7; TRBD1 agrees at 7 bases. The CDR3 runs to 14 residues. CDR1 is MDHEN and CDR2 is SYDVKM in the germline V gene. The CDR3 region is CALSNRESGGEQYF. In DNA form, the CDR3 reads TGTGCTCTTTCAAACCGCGAGTCAGGGGGCGAGCAGTACTTC.

This clonotype has at least ten counts. The chain combines TRBV5-1 with TRBJ2-3; D is unresolved. The germline CDR1 and CDR2 sequences are SGHRS and YFSETQ. The CDR3 spans 12 residues. Between the trimmed V and J ends, which lost 7 bases and 6 bases, there was a span of 12 bases. CDR3 amino acids: CASAEVTDTQYF. Here the CDR3 DNA reads TGCGCCAGCGCAGAGGTAACGGATACGCAGTATTTT.

The sample holds a few counts of this clonotype. The chain couples TRBV2 to TRBJ2-5; 9 bases line up with TRBD2. Germline V CDR1 and CDR2: SNHLY, FYNNEI. This CDR3 has 16 residues. With 6 bases clipped from V and 1 base from J, the junction kept 9 bases outside the gene matches. The CDR3 DNA sequence: TGTGCCAGCAGCCGGACTAGCGTCCCAATCCAAGAGACCCAGTACTTC. This encodes CASSRTSVPIQETQYF.

This clonotype was detected ten times or more. V is TRBV12-3 or TRBV12-4 and J is TRBJ2-1; either TRBD1 or TRBD2 may supply D (6 bases each). V lost 2 bases to trimming and J lost 0 bases, with 8 bases between them. The CDR3 sequence is 15 residues long. The CDR3 nucleotides read TGTGCCAGCAGTTTAAGGGGGGCCTCCTACAATGAGCAGTTCTTC. This codes for CASSLRGASYNEQFF.

V and J are TRBV4-1 and TRBJ2-1; 12 bases align to TRBD2. Germline loops: CDR1 MGHRA, CDR2 YSYEKL. J gave up 8 bases and V 3 bases, and 2 bases lay outside the gene matches. CDR3 length: 14 amino acids. The CDR3 sequence: CASSHRTSGDEQFF. The CDR3 DNA is TGCGCCAGCAGCCACAGGACTAGCGGGGATGAGCAGTTCTTC.

This clonotype was seen at least ten times. The CDR3 coding sequence is TGTGCCAGCAGCTTAATGTGGGGAAACATTCAGTACTTC. Its translation: CASSLMWGNIQYF. This chain connects TRBV7-2 to TRBJ2-4; D is unclear. Germline values: CDR1 SGHTA, CDR2 FQGNSA. The CDR3 covers 13 residues. V lost 2 bases and J 6 bases, leaving 8 bases between the germline ends.

The table lists this clonotype with many counts. This rearrangement joins TRBV6-6 to TRBJ2-3; D perhaps matches TRBD2 (6 bases). Trimming removed 6 bases from V and 5 bases from J, with 9 bases in between. Germline V CDR1 and CDR2: MNHNY, SVGAGI (reference sequence). The CDR3 runs to 12 residues. CDR3 residues: CASRTEGDTQYF. The CDR3 DNA reads TGTGCCAGCAGGACGGAGGGAGATACGCAGTATTTT.